This TCR beta chain was sequenced in a study of a mutant IDH1 vaccine in newly diagnosed glioma. Study overall: Previous care, which was radiotherapy, temozolomide, or both, most often involved both.

The time point is: week 5, during vaccination. Topical imiquimod was applied with each vaccine dose, which held 300 ug of mutant IDH1 20-mer peptide. The V gene lost 2 bases and the J gene lost 10 bases, with 12 bases spanning the gap. CDR1 and CDR2 from the germline V gene are KGHSH and LQKENI. This CDR3 spans 14 amino acids. As to this clone: Its specificity is unknown.

Data came from immunoSEQ multiplex PCR; TCRdb stores just in-frame clones and leaves some out. Of more than 40,000 clones listed, approximately 78% were seen once; the top ten hold 1.8%. Study outcomes and limitations: Pseudoprogression showed no apparent link to changes in top peripheral T cell clonotypes.

The J gene is TRBJ1-6, the V gene TRBV18, with D possibly TRBD1 on 5 matching bases. Sequenced material: PBMCs, taken from a glioma patient whose treatment included an IDH1 peptide vaccine. The origin of this receptor is a woman in her thirties or forties with glioma. DNA of the CDR3: TGTGCCAGCTCACCAGAAGGGGTCGGCTCACCCCTCCACTTT. Its translation is CASSPEGVGSPLHF.